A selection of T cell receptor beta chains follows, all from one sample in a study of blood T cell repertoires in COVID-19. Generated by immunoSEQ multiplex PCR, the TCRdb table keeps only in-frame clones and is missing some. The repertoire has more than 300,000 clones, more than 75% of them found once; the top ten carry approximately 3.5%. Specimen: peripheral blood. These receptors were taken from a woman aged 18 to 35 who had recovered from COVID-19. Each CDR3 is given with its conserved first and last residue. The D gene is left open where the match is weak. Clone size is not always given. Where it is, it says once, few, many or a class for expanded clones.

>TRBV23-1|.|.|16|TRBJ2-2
TGCGCCAGCAGTCAATCGAGACAGGAGAACACCGGGGAGCTGTTTTTT
CASSQSRQENTGELFF
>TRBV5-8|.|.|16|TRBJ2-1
TGTGCCACCACCGTTTTTGGCGGAACCAGTCACAATGAGCAGTTCTTC
CATTVFGGTSHNEQFF
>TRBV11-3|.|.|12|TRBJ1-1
TGTGCCAGCAGCTTACATGTTACTGAAGCTTTCTTT
CASSLHVTEAFF
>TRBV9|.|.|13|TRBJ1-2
TGTGCCAGCGGCGGCAAATCGGTCTATGGCTACACCTTC
CASGGKSVYGYTF
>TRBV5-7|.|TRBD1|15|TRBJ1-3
TGTGCCAGCAGCTCAGGACAGGCGGCTGGAAACACCATATATTTT
CASSSGQAAGNTIYF
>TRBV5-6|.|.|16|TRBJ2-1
TGTGCCAGCAGCCGCAACGAGAGGGGGGGCTACAATGAGCAGTTCTTC
CASSRNERGGYNEQFF
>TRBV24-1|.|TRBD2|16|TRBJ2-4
TGTGCCACCAGTGAGGGAGGGGCCGAAGCCAAAAACATTCAGTACTTC
CATSEGGAEAKNIQYF
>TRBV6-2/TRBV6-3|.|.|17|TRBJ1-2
TGTGCCAGCAGTCCCTCCCCCAACGCCGGGACAAGCTATGGCTACACCTTC
CASSPSPNAGTSYGYTF
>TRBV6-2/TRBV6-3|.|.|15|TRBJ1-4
TGTGCCAGCAGTAGGGGATCCCCGTCGGGCGAAAAACTGTTTTTT
CASSRGSPSGEKLFF
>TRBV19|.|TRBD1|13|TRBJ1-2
TGTGCCAGTAGTATCGGGACAGTAGGTGGCTACACCTTC
CASSIGTVGGYTF
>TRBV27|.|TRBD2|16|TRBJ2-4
TGTGCCAGCAGTTTGGGGGAGGGAGTAGCCAAAAACATTCAGTACTTC
CASSLGEGVAKNIQYF
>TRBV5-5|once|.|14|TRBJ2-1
TGTGCCAGCAGCTTTTTAGACTCCTACAATGAGCAGTTCTTC
CASSFLDSYNEQFF
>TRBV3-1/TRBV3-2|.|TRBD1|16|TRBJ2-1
TGTGCCAGCAGCCACCTACAGGGGGCAGGCTACAATGAGCAGTTCTTC
CASSHLQGAGYNEQFF
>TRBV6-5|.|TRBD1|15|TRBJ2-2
TGTGCCAGCAGTACCCGGGACAGAAACACCGGGGAGCTGTTTTTT
CASSTRDRNTGELFF
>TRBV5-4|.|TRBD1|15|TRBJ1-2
TGTGCCAGCAGCTCCCCTTACGACAGGGGCTATGGCTACACCTTC
CASSSPYDRGYGYTF
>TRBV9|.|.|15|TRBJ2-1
TGTGCCAGCAGCCCTCAACCTAGCCCCTACAATGAGCAGTTCTTC
CASSPQPSPYNEQFF
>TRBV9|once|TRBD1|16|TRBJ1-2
TGTGCCAGCAGCGCGCATCGTACAGGGGTCGAACATGGCTACACCTTC
CASSAHRTGVEHGYTF
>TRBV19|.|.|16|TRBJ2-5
TGTGCCAGTAGTATAAATGGAGGGGGCATAAAAGAGACCCAGTACTTC
CASSINGGGIKETQYF
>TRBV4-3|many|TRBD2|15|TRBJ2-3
TGCGCCAGCAGCCCGACTAGCGGGAGCCCAGATACGCAGTATTTT
CASSPTSGSPDTQYF
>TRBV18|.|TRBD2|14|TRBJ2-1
TGTGCCAGCTCACCACTGACTAGCGGGGGGGAGCAGTTCTTC
CASSPLTSGGEQFF
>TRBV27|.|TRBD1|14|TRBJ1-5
TGTGCCAGCAGTAAGACAGGGGTACCTCAGCCCCAGCATTTT
CASSKTGVPQPQHF
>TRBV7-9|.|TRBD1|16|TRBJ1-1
TGTGCCAGCAGCTTAGTATGGACAGGTGTAAACACTGAAGCTTTCTTT
CASSLVWTGVNTEAFF
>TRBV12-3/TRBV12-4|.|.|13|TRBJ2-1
TGTGCCAGCAGTATAACTTACTACAAACCGCAGTTCTTC
CASSITYYKPQFF
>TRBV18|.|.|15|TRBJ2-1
TGTGCCAGCTCACCACTAGCGGAGGGGTACAATGAGCAGTTCTTC
CASSPLAEGYNEQFF
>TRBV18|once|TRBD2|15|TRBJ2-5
TGTGCCAGCTCACCGCCGGGACTAGCGCTAGAGACCCAGTACTTC
CASSPPGLALETQYF
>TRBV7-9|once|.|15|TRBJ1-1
TGTGCCAGCGCTCTATACTCTCGACCCGGGGCTGAAGCTTTCTTT
CASALYSRPGAEAFF
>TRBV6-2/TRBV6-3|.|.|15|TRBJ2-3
TGTGCCAGCAGTATGATTCGTGGAGGGGTAGATACGCAGTATTTT
CASSMIRGGVDTQYF
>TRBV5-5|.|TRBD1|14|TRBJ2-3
TGTGCCAGCAGCTTGTTGACAGGGGCAGATACGCAGTATTTT
CASSLLTGADTQYF
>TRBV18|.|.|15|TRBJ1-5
TGTGCCAGCTCACCACCGACAGCAAGCAATCAGCCCCAGCATTTT
CASSPPTASNQPQHF
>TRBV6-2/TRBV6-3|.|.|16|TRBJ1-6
TGTGCCAGCAGTTACGGAGAGAACCCCTATAATTCACCCCTCCACTTT
CASSYGENPYNSPLHF
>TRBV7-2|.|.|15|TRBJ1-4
TGTGCCAGCAGCCCCCGACAGAGGACTAATGAAAAACTGTTTTTT
CASSPRQRTNEKLFF
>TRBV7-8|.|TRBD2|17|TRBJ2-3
TGTGCCAGCAGCTTAGCGACTAGCGGGAGGGCCTTAGATACGCAGTATTTT
CASSLATSGRALDTQYF
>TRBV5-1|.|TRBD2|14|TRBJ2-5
TGCGCCAGCAGCCCGGGACTAGGCGTGGAGACCCAGTACTTC
CASSPGLGVETQYF
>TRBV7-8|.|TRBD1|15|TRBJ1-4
TGTGCCAGCAGCTCCACAGGGGGCAACGATGAAAAACTGTTTTTT
CASSSTGGNDEKLFF
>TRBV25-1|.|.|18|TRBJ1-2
TGTGCCAGCAGTGGGACAAGGGAGGACCCGGGCCATAACTATGGCTACACCTTC
CASSGTREDPGHNYGYTF
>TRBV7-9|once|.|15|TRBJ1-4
TGTGCCAGCAGCGCGGGTACGGGTGAACGAGAAAAACTGTTTTTT
CASSAGTGEREKLFF
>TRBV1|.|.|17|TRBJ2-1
.
CTSSQDWGAGAFYEQFF